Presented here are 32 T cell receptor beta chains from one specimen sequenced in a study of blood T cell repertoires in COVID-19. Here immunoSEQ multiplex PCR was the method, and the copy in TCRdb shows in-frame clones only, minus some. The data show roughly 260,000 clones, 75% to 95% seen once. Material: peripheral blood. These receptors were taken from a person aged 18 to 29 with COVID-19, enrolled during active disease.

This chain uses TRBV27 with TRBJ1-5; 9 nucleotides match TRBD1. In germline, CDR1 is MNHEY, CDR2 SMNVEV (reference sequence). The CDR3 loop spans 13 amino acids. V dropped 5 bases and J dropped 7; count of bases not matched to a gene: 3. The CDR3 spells CASSEDRGQPQHF. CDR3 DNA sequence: TGTGCCAGCAGTGAGGACAGGGGACAGCCCCAGCATTTT.

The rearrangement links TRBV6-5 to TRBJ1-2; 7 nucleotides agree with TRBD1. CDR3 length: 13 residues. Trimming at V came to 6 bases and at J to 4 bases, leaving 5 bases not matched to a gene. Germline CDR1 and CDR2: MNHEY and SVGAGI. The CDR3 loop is CASSKGTAYGYTF. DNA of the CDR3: TGTGCCAGCAGCAAGGGGACAGCCTATGGCTACACCTTC.

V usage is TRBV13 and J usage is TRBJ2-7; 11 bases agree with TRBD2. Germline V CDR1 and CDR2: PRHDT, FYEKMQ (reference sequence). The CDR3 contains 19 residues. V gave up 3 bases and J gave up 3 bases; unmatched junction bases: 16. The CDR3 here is CASSLASDVAGGPYYEQYF. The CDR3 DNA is TGTGCCAGCAGCTTGGCTTCGGACGTAGCGGGAGGGCCGTACTACGAGCAGTACTTC.

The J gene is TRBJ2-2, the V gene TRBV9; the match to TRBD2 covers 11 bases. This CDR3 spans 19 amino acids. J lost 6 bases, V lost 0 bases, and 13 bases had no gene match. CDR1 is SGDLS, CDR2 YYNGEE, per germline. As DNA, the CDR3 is TGTGCCAGCAGCGTAGGGCTAGCGGGAGGACACCCTAGGGCCGGGGAGCTGTTTTTT. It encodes CASSVGLAGGHPRAGELFF.

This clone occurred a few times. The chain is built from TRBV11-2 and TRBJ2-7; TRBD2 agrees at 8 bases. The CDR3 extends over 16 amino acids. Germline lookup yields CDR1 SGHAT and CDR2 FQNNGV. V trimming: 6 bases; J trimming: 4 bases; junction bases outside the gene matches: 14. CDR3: CASRSQPGLGFYEQYF. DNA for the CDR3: TGTGCCAGCAGGTCACAACCGGGACTAGGCTTTTACGAGCAGTACTTC.

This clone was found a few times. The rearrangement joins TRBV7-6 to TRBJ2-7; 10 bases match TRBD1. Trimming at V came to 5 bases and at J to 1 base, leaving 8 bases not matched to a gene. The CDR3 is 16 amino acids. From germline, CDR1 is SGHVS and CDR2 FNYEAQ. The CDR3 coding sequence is TGTGCCAGCAGCCCAACATGGGACAGGGGATCCTACGAGCAGTACTTC. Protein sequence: CASSPTWDRGSYEQYF.

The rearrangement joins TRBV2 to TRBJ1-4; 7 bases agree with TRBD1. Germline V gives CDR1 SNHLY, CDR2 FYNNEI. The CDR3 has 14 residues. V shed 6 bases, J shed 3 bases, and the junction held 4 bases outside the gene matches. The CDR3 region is CASSPTGSNEKLFF. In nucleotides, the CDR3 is TGTGCCAGCAGCCCGACAGGGTCTAATGAAAAACTGTTTTTT.

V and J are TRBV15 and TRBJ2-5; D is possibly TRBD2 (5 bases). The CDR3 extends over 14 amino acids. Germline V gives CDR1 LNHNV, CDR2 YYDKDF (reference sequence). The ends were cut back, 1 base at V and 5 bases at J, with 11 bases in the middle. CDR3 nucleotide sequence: TGTGCCACCAGCAGAGGAAGGGAGTGGGAGACCCAGTACTTC. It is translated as CATSRGREWETQYF.

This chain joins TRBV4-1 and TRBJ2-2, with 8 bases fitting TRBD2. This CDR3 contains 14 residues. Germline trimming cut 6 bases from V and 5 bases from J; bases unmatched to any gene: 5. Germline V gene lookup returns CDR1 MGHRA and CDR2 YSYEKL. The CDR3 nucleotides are TGCGCCAGCAGTCGAAGCGGGAGAACCGGGGAGCTGTTTTTT. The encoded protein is CASSRSGRTGELFF.

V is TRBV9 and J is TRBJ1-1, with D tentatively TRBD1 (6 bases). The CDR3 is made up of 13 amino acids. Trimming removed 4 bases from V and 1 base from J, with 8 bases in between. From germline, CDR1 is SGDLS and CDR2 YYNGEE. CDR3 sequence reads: CASSLQGNTEAFF. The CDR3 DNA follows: TGTGCCAGCAGCCTACAGGGGAACACTGAAGCTTTCTTT. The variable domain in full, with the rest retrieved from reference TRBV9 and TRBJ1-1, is DSGVTQTPKHLITATGQRVTLRCSPRSGDLSVYWYQQSLDQGLQFLIQYYNGEERAKGNILERFSAQQFPDLHSELNLSSLELGDSALYFCASSLQGNTEAFFGQGTRLTVV.

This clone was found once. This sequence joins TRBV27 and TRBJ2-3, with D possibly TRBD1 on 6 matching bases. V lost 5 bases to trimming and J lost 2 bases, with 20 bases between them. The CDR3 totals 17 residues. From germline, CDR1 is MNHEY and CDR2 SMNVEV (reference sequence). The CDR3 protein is CASSLVSGHLPTDTQYF. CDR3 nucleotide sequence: TGTGCCAGCAGTCTAGTCTCGGGACACCTCCCCACAGATACGCAGTATTTT.

For the CDR3, the DNA is TGTGCCAGCAGCTGGTGGGGGCAATCCTATGGCTACACCTTC. Translated: CASSWWGQSYGYTF. The genes are TRBV5-6 and TRBJ1-2; TRBD1 might be the D (6 bases). This CDR3 has 14 residues. Germline CDR1 and CDR2: SGHDT and YYEEEE. Between the trimmed V and J ends, which lost 3 bases and 4 bases, there was a span of 13 bases.

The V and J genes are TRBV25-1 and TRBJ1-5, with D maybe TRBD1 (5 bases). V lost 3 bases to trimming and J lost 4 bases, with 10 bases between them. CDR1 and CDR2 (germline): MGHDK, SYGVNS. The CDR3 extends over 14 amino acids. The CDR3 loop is CASSESGGNQPQHF. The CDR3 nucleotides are TGTGCCAGCAGTGAGTCCGGGGGAAATCAGCCCCAGCATTTT.

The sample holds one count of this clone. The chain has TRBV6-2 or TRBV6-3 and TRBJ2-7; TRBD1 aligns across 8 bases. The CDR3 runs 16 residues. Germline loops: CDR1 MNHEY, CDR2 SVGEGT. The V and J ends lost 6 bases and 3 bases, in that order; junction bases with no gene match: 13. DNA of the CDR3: TGTGCCAGCAGCTGGGGGCTCCAGGGGGCTGACTACGAGCAGTACTTC. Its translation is CASSWGLQGADYEQYF.

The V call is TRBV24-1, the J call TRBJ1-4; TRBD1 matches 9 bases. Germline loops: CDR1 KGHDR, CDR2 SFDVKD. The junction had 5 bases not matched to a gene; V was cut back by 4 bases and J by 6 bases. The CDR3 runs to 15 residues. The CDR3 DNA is TGTGCCACCAGTGAGGGGACAGGGAAATATGAAAAACTGTTTTTT. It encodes CATSEGTGKYEKLFF.

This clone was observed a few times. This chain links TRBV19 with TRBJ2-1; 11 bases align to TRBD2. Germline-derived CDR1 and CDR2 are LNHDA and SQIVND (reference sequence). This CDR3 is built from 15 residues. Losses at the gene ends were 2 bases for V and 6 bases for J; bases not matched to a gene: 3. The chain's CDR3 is CASSIQLAGANEQFF. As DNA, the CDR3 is TGTGCCAGTAGTATACAACTAGCGGGAGCCAATGAGCAGTTCTTC.

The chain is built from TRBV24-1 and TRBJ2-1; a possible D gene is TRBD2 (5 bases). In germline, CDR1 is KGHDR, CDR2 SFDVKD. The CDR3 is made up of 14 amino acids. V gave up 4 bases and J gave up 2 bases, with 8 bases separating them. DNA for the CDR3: TGTGCCACCAGTGAGGCGCGGGCCTACAATGAGCAGTTCTTC. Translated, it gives CATSEARAYNEQFF.

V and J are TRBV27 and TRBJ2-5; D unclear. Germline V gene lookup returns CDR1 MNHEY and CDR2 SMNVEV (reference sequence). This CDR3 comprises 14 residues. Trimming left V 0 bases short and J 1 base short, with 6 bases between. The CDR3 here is CASSLSGGQETQYF. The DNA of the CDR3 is TGTGCCAGCAGTTTATCTGGCGGCCAAGAGACCCAGTACTTC.

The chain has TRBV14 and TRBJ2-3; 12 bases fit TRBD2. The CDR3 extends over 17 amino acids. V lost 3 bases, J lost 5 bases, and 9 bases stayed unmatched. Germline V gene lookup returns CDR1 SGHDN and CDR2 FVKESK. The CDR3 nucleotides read TGTGCCAGCAGCCATGGGTCTAGCGGGAGGGCCAGAGATACGCAGTATTTT. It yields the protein CASSHGSSGRARDTQYF.

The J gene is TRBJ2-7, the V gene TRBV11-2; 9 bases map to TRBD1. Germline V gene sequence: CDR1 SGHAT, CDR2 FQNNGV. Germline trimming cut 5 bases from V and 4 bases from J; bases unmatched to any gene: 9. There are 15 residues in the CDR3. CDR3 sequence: CASSLGQGRGYEQYF. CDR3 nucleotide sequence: TGTGCCAGCAGCCTCGGACAGGGGCGTGGGTACGAGCAGTACTTC.

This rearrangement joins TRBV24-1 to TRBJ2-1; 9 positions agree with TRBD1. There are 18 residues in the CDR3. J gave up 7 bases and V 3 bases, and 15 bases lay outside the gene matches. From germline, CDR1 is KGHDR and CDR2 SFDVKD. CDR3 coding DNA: TGTGCCACCAGTGATACGACTTCCGGGACAGGGAAGGTTAATGAGCAGTTCTTC. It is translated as CATSDTTSGTGKVNEQFF.

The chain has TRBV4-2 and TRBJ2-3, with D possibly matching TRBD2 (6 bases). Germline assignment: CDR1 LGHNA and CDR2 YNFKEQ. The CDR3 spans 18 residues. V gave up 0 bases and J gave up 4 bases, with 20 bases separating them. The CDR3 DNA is TGTGCCAGCAGCCAAGATATCACTAGCCCCCGAGAAGCAGATACGCAGTATTTT. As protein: CASSQDITSPREADTQYF.

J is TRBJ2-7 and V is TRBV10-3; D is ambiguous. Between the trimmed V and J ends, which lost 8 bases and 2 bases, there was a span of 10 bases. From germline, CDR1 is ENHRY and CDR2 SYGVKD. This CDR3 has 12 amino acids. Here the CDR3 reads CAIGGTTYEQYF. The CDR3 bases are TGTGCCATCGGCGGAACTACCTACGAGCAGTACTTC.

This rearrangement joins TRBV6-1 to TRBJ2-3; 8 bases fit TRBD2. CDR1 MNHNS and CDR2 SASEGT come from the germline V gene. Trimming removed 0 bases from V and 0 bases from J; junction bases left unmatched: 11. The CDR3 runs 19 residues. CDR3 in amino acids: CASSEAIVRSGGSTDTQYF. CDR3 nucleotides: TGTGCCAGCAGTGAAGCAATCGTGAGGAGCGGGGGCAGCACAGATACGCAGTATTTT.

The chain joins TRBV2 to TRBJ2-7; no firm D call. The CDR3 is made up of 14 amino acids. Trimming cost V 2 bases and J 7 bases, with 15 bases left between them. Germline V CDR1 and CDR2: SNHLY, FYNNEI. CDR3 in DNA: TGTGCCAGCAGTGAAAACCGATCTCCGGGTGAGCAGTACTTC. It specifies CASSENRSPGEQYF.

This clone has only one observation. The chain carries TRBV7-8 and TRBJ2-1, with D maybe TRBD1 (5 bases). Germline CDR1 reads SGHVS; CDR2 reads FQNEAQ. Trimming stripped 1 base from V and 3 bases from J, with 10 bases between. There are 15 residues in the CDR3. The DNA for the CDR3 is TGTGCCAGCAGCTTAGGACAGCTGAGCTACAATGAGCAGTTCTTC. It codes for CASSLGQLSYNEQFF.

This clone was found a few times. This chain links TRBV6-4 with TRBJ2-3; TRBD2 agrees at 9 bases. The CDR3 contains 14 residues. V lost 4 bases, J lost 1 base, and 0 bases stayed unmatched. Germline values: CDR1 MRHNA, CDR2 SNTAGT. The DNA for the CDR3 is TGTGCCAGCAGTGTAGCGGGAGGCACAGATACGCAGTATTTT. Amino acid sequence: CASSVAGGTDTQYF.

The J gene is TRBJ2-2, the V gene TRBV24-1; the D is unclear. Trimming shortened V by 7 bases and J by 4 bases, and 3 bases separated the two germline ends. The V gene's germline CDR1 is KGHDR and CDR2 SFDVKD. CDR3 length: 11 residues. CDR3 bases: TGTGCCACCAGCCTCACCGGGGAGCTGTTTTTT. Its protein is CATSLTGELFF.

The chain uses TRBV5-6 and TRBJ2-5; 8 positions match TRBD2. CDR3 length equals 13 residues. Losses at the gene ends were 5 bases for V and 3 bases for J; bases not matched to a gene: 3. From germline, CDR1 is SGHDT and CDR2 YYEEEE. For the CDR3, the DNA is TGTGCCAGCAGGCAACTAGCGGAAGAGACCCAGTACTTC. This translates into CASRQLAEETQYF.

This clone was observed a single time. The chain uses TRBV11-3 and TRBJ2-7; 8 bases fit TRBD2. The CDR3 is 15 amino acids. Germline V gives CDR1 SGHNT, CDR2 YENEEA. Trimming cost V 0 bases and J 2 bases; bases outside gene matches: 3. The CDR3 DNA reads TGTGCCAGCAGCTTAGACGGGGGGGGAACCTACGAGCAGTACTTC. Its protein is CASSLDGGGTYEQYF.

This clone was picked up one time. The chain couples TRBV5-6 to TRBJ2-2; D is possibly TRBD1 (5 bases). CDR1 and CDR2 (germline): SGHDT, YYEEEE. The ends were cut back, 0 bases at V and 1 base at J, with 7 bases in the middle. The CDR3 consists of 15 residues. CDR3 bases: TGTGCCAGCAGCTTGGGGCAGGGGAACACCGGGGAGCTGTTTTTT. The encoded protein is CASSLGQGNTGELFF.

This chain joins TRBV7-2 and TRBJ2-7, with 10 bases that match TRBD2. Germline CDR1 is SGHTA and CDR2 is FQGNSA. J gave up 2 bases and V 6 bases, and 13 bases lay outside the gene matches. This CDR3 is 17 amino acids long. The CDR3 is CASSQSLAGETPYEQYF. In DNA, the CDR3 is TGTGCCAGCAGTCAAAGCCTAGCGGGAGAGACCCCCTACGAGCAGTACTTC.